The 18 T cell receptor beta chains in this list originate from one sample, sequenced in a study of CD8 T cells in ankylosing spondylitis. Study-level points and caveats: The study identified a TCR beta motif of under ten highly homologous variants that appeared characteristic of ankylosing spondylitis blood.

TCRdb independently ran MiXCR on the 5' RACE reads; one entry per CDR3 protein. Of about 540,000 distinct CDR3 sequences in the sample, 9.5% to 15% were seen once. Their antigen targets remain unknown. The specimen sequenced was blood, either unsorted or a sorted T cell fraction (not recorded which). The receptor set was obtained from a male donor with ankylosing spondylitis.

There are many counts of this clonotype. The chain links TRBV28 to TRBJ1-2, with D tentatively TRBD1 (5 bases). The germline CDR1 and CDR2 sequences are MDHEN and SYDVKM. The CDR3 runs 13 residues. V shed 6 bases and J shed 2 bases, with 10 bases lying between them. CDR3 coding DNA: TGTGCCAGCAGCCGGGACGGAAACTATGGCTACACCTTC. This translates into CASSRDGNYGYTF.

The J gene is TRBJ2-1, the V gene TRBV29-1; 11 bases line up with TRBD2. The CDR3 is 17 residues long. Germline CDR1 SQVTM, CDR2 ANQGSEA. With V trimmed by 6 bases and J by 7 bases, 17 bases remained unmatched. The CDR3 nucleotides read TGCAGCGTCCCGGGGGGGCTAGCGGGAGGTTTCCTGAATGAGCAGTTCTTC. Translating gives CSVPGGLAGGFLNEQFF.

This clonotype turned up a few times. CDR3 nucleotide sequence: TGCAGCGTTGAAGGTCTAGCGGGAGAAGGTCTAGTGGATACGCAGTATTTT. It specifies CSVEGLAGEGLVDTQYF. The chain joins TRBV29-1 to TRBJ2-3; 10 nucleotides align to TRBD2. The CDR3 covers 17 residues. The ends lost 1 base at V and 6 bases at J; junction bases unmatched: 13. The V gene's germline CDR1 is SQVTM and CDR2 ANQGSEA.

V is TRBV3-1 and J is TRBJ2-2; D not certain. The CDR3 has 16 residues. Germline lookup yields CDR1 LGHDT and CDR2 YNNKEL (reference sequence). V was shortened by 1 base and J by 6 bases, with 15 bases between the two germline ends. This CDR3 reads CASSQGLGPQAGELFF. The CDR3 nucleotides are TGTGCCAGCAGCCAAGGGTTGGGTCCCCAGGCCGGGGAGCTGTTTTTT.

About this clonotype: A much larger clone sits a single nucleotide away, making a read error possible. This chain links TRBV12-3 or TRBV12-4 with TRBJ2-2; D might be TRBD1 or TRBD2, each matching 5 bases. There are 14 residues in the CDR3. CDR3 loop: CASSLGENTGQLFF. Written as DNA, the CDR3 is TGTGCCAGCAGTTTGGGGGAGAACACCGGGCAGCTGTTTTTT.

This clonotype was detected ten times or more. The chain couples TRBV11-3 to TRBJ2-1; D not certain. The V gene's germline CDR1 is SGHNT and CDR2 YENEEA. V was pared by 1 base and J by 3 bases, with 16 bases between. The CDR3 spans 17 residues. This CDR3 is CASSLGNYPPDYNEQFF. CDR3 in DNA: TGTGCCAGCAGCTTAGGTAACTATCCACCGGACTACAATGAGCAGTTCTTC. Together with reference TRBV11-3 and TRBJ2-1, the CDR3 gives the full variable domain: EAGVVQSPRYKIIEKKQPVAFWCNPISGHNTLYWYLQNLGQGPELLIRYENEEAVDDSQLPKDRFSAERLKGVDSTLKIQPAELGDSAVYLCASSLGNYPPDYNEQFFGPGTRLTVL.

This chain links TRBV10-3 with TRBJ2-2, with 11 bases matching TRBD2. V gave up 6 bases and J gave up 3 bases; unmatched junction bases: 3. Looked up from germline, CDR1 is ENHRY and CDR2 is SYGVKD. The CDR3 contains 15 residues. The CDR3 DNA follows: TGTGCCATCAGACCGGGACTAGCGGACACCGGGGAGCTGTTTTTT. It specifies CAIRPGLADTGELFF.

To note about this clonotype: The germline gene is not matched at one end of the junction; a read error may be the cause. This chain connects TRBV6-6 to TRBJ1-6; no reliable D call. Germline assignment: CDR1 MNHNY and CDR2 SVGAGI (reference sequence). There are 13 residues in the CDR3. DNA for the CDR3: TGTTCCAGCAGTTACTCCCTGGAATCACCCCTCCACTTT. Translating it yields CSSSYSLESPLHF.

This clonotype occurred many times. The chain is built from TRBV5-1 and TRBJ2-3; no clear D. This CDR3 region has 13 residues. Trimming stripped 4 bases from V and 1 base from J, with 7 bases between. The germline V gene has CDR1 SGHRS and CDR2 YFSETQ. The CDR3 loop reads CASSPVGTDTQYF. The CDR3 DNA follows: TGCGCCAGCAGCCCGGTGGGCACAGATACGCAGTATTTT.

The gene calls are TRBV10-2 and TRBJ2-7, with 9 bases lining up with TRBD1. Germline CDR1 is WSHSY and CDR2 is SAAADI. There are 13 residues in the CDR3. As DNA, the CDR3 is TGCGCTGTACAGGGGGCATCGGTCTACGAGCAGTACTTC. Amino acids: CAVQGASVYEQYF.

CDR3 in amino acids: CASSLEQGLAVTQYF. The CDR3 DNA reads as TGTGCCAGCAGCTTAGAACAGGGCCTAGCGGTGACCCAGTACTTC. The chain recombines TRBV7-7 with TRBJ2-5, with D possibly being TRBD2 (7 bases). Germline V gene lookup returns CDR1 SSHAT and CDR2 FNYEAQ (reference sequence). The CDR3 runs to 15 residues. V was shortened by 1 base and J by 7 bases, with 16 bases between the two germline ends.

The chain couples TRBV7-2 to TRBJ1-2, with TRBD1 identical over 10 bases. The CDR3 is 14 residues long. The trim removed 5 bases at V and 8 bases at J, leaving 8 bases unmatched. Germline assignment: CDR1 SGHTA and CDR2 FQGNSA. The CDR3 sequence is CASSMGTGDFGYTF. CDR3 sequence (DNA): TGTGCCAGCAGCATGGGGACAGGGGACTTCGGCTACACCTTC.

The sample holds a few counts of this clonotype. The chain has TRBV3-1 and TRBJ1-2; 8 nucleotides align to TRBD1. The CDR3 sequence is 14 residues long. J was trimmed by 4 bases and V by 1 base; bases with no gene match: 2. CDR1 is LGHDT, CDR2 YNNKEL, per germline (reference sequence). The chain's CDR3 is CASSQGDRTYGYTF. As DNA, the CDR3 is TGTGCCAGCAGCCAAGGGGACAGGACCTATGGCTACACCTTC. Together with reference TRBV3-1 and TRBJ1-2, the CDR3 gives the full variable domain: DTAVSQTPKYLVTQMGNDKSIKCEQNLGHDTMYWYKQDSKKFLKIMFSYNNKELIINETVPNRFSPKSPDKAHLNLHINSLELGDSAVYFCASSQGDRTYGYTFGSGTRLTVV.

This clonotype appeared a few times. The rearrangement uses TRBV12-3 or TRBV12-4 and TRBJ2-3, with 14 nucleotides matching TRBD2. The CDR3 length is 18 residues. J lost 1 base, V lost 5 bases, and 8 bases had no gene match. The CDR3 here is CASSLGLAGAFGTDTQYF. The CDR3 DNA reads as TGTGCCAGCAGTCTGGGACTAGCGGGAGCCTTTGGCACAGATACGCAGTATTTT.

This clonotype has ten or more counts. The chain is built from TRBV24-1 and TRBJ2-2, with D possibly matching TRBD1 (6 bases). The CDR3 totals 16 residues. The germline V gene has CDR1 KGHDR and CDR2 SFDVKD. The V end was cut by 3 bases, the J end by 1 base, with 11 bases between. The CDR3 sequence is CATSDPGTLNTGELFF. CDR3 nucleotides: TGTGCCACCAGTGATCCCGGGACATTGAACACCGGGGAGCTGTTTTTT.

This clonotype has more than one count but fewer than ten. J is TRBJ2-5 and V is TRBV5-1, with 11 bases fitting TRBD2. This CDR3 contains 15 residues. V dropped 4 bases and J dropped 4; count of bases not matched to a gene: 6. In germline, CDR1 is SGHRS, CDR2 YFSETQ. CDR3 amino acids: CASSLLAGEGETQYF. DNA for the CDR3: TGCGCCAGCAGCCTACTAGCGGGAGAGGGAGAGACCCAGTACTTC.

The V call is TRBV4-2, the J call TRBJ2-5, with TRBD1 identical over 7 bases. Germline V gene data show CDR1 as LGHNA and CDR2 as YNFKEQ. With V trimmed by 0 bases and J by 2 bases, 3 bases remained unmatched. This CDR3 comprises 15 residues. The CDR3 region has the DNA TGTGCCAGCAGCCAAGAAAGGGACAGTCAAGAGACCCAGTACTTC. The encoded protein is CASSQERDSQETQYF.

This clonotype occurred once. CDR3 protein: CAISERQGNTGELFF. DNA for the CDR3: TGTGCCATCAGTGAAAGACAAGGGAACACCGGGGAGCTGTTTTTT. V gene TRBV10-3 combines with J gene TRBJ2-2; no reliable D call. The V gene's germline CDR1 is ENHRY and CDR2 SYGVKD. The CDR3 consists of 15 residues. Trimming cost V 3 bases and J 1 base, with 9 bases left between them.